The clone carrying this TCR beta chain was recorded once. Its target is unknown. CDR1 and CDR2 from the germline V gene are DFQATT and SNEGSKA (reference sequence). Trimming shortened V by 0 bases and J by 0 bases, and 15 bases separated the two germline ends. The CDR3 spans 17 residues. This library used roughly 400 ng RNA and molecular barcoded adaptors spanning alpha/delta and beta/gamma chains. Each CDR3 protein gets one entry after TCRdb re-called the reads with MiXCR. Among more than 55,000 distinct CDR3 sequences, approximately 19% were seen once, and the ten largest hold roughly a tenth. Every patient had bone marrow sampled while the disease was active. The data were taken from a study of read filtering for tumor transcriptome and immune sequencing. Study information: R-ISS stage counts were 8 or 9 for I, 15 to 20 for II, six or seven for III.

General study findings and limits: The CD138-negative fraction was mixed bone marrow immune cells, not pure T cells.

The source material was a population of CD138-negative cells sorted from bone marrow. The chain is built from TRBV20-1 and TRBJ1-3; a possible D gene is TRBD1 (6 bases). This receptor was identified in a donor over 35 with multiple myeloma. For the CDR3, the DNA is TGCAGTGCTAGAGACACCCGGGACACAAGCTCTGGAAACACCATATATTTT. As protein: CSARDTRDTSSGNTIYF.